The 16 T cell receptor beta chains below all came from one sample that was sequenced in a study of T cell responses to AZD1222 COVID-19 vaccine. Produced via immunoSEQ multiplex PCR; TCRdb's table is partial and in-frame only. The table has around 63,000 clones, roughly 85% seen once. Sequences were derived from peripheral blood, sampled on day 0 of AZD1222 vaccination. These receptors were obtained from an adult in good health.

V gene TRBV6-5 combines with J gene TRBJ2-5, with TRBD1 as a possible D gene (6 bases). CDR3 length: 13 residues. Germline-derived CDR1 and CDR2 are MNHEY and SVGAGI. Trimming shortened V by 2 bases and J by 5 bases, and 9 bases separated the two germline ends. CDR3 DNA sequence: TGTGCCAGCAGTTACAGTCAGGGGGAGACCCAGTACTTC. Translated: CASSYSQGETQYF.

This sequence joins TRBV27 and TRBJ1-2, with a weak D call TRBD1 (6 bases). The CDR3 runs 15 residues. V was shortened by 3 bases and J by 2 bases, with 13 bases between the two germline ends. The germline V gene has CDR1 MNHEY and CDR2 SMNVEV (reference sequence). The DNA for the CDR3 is TGTGCCAGCAGTTTCGGGAGGCAGGGGAACTATGGCTACACCTTC. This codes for CASSFGRQGNYGYTF.

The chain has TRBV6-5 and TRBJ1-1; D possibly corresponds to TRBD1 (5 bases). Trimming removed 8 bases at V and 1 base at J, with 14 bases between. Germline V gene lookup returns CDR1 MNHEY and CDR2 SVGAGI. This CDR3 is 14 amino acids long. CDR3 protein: CASGGVDRNTEAFF. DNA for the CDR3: TGTGCCAGCGGGGGGGTTGACAGGAACACTGAAGCTTTCTTT.

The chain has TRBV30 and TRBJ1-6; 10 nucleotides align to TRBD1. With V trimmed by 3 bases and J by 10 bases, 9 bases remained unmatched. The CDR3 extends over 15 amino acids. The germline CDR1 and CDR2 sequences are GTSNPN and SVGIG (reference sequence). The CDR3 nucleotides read TGTGCCTGGAGCCCGGGGACAGGGGAAGGATCACCCCTCCACTTT. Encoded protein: CAWSPGTGEGSPLHF.

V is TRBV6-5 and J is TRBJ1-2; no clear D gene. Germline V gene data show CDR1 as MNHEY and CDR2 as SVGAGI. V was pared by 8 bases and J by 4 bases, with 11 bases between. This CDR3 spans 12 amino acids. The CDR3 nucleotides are TGTGCCAGCCTTCGAGCGCCCTATGGCTACACCTTC. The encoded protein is CASLRAPYGYTF.

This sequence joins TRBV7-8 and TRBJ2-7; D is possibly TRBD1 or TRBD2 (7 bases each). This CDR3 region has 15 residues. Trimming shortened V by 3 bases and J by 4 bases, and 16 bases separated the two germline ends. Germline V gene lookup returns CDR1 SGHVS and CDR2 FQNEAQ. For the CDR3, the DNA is TGTGCCAGCAGCTTGGGAGGGGGCGGAATGTACGAGCAGTACTTC. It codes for CASSLGGGGMYEQYF.

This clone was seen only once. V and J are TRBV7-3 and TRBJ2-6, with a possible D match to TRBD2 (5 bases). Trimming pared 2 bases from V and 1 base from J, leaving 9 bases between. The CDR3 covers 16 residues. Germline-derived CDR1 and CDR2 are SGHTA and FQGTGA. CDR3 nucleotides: TGTGCCAGCAGCTTAGAGGGCAGTTCTGGGGCCAACGTCCTGACTTTC. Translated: CASSLEGSSGANVLTF.

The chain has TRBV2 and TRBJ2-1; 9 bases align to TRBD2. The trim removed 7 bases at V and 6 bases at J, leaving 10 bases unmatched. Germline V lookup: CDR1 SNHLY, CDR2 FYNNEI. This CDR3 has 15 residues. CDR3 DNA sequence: TGTGCCAGCATGCCCTTTGCGGGGGGGCTCAATGAGCAGTTCTTC. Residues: CASMPFAGGLNEQFF.

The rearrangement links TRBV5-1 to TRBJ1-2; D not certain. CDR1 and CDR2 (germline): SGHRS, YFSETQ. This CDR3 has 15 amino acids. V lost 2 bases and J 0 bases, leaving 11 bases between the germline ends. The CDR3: CASSFGPGTNYGYTF. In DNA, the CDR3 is TGCGCCAGCAGCTTTGGGCCAGGCACTAACTATGGCTACACCTTC.

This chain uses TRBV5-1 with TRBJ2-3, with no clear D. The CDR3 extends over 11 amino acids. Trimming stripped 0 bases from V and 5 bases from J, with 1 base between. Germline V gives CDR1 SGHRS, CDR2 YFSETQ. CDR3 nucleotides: TGCGCCAGCAGCTTGGAAGATACGCAGTATTTT. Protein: CASSLEDTQYF.

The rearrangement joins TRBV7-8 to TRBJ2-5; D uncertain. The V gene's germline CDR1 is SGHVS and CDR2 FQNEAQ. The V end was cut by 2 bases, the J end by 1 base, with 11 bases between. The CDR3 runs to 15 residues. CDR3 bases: TGTGCCAGCAGCTTAACCCTCAGTTTCCAAGAGACCCAGTACTTC. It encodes CASSLTLSFQETQYF.

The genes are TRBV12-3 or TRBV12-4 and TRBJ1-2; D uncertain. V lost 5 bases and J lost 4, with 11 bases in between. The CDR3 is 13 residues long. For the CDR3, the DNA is TGTGCCAGCAGTCAGAGTCAAGCCTATGGCTACACCTTC. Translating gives CASSQSQAYGYTF.

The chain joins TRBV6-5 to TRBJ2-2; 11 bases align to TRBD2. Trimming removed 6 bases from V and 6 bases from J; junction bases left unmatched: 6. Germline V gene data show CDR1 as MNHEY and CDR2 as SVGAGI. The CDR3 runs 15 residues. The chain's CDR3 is CASRSSGGASGELFF. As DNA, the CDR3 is TGTGCCAGCAGGAGTAGCGGGGGGGCTTCCGGGGAGCTGTTTTTT.

In nucleotides, the CDR3 is TGCGCCAGCAGTGAGGTGGCTAGCGGGTCTGTGACCCAGTACTTC. This translates into CASSEVASGSVTQYF. The V and J genes are TRBV10-2 and TRBJ2-5, with 8 nucleotides matching TRBD2. CDR3 length equals 15 residues. The germline V gene has CDR1 WSHSY and CDR2 SAAADI. V gave up 2 bases and J gave up 7 bases; unmatched junction bases: 9.

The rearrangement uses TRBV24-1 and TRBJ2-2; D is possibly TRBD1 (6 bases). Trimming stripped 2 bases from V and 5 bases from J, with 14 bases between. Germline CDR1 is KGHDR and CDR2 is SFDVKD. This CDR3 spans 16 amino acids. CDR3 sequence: CATSDSTGIWTGELFF. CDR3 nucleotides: TGTGCCACCAGTGATTCTACAGGGATATGGACCGGGGAGCTGTTTTTT.

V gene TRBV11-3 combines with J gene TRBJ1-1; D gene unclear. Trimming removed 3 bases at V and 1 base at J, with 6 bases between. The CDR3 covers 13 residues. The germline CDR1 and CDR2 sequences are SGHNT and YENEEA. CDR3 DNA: TGTGCCAGCAGCTTGGCCGCGAACACTGAAGCTTTCTTT. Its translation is CASSLAANTEAFF.